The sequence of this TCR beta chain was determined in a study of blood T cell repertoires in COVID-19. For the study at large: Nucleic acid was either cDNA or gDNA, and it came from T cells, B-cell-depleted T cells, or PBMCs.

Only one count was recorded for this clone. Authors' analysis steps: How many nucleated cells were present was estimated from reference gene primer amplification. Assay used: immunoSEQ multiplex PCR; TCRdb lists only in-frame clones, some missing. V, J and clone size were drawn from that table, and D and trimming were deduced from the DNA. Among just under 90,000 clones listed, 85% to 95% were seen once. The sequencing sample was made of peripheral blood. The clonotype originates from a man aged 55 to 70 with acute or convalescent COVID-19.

The CDR3 DNA sequence: TGTGCCACCAGTGATCAAGACAGGTCCTACGAGCAGTACTTC. It specifies CATSDQDRSYEQYF. This chain connects TRBV24-1 to TRBJ2-7, with TRBD1 as a possible D gene (6 bases). The V gene's germline CDR1 is KGHDR and CDR2 SFDVKD. V dropped 3 bases and J dropped 1 base, with 9 bases sitting between them. This CDR3 is 14 amino acids long.